The present entry profiles one T cell receptor beta chain with its context. This specimen belongs to a study of response to subunit inactivated influenza vaccine. CDR3 size: 16 residues. Per germline, CDR1 SNHLY and CDR2 FYNNEI. Losses at the gene ends were 10 bases for V and 4 bases for J; bases not matched to a gene: 11. TCRdb reprocessed the RT-PCR reads with MiXCR, giving one entry per CDR3 protein. The sample holds approximately 680,000 distinct CDR3 sequences, around 14% seen once. The origin of this receptor is a man between 45 and 60 years old who received an inactivated influenza vaccine. This chain connects TRBV2 to TRBJ1-5; 12 nucleotides align to TRBD1. The starting material was PBMCs from blood, obtained about 13 days after vaccination. In DNA, the CDR3 is TGTGCCACCTCCGGGACAGGGGGCGGAGGGAATCAGCCCCAGCATTTT. It encodes CATSGTGGGGNQPQHF.